This T cell receptor (beta chain) was documented in a study of shared clonotypes between healthy human individuals. The CDR3 contains 15 residues. Per the germline V gene, CDR1 is SGHKS and CDR2 is YYEKEE (reference sequence). The V and J ends lost 5 bases and 2 bases respectively, with 16 bases between them. As for this clone: Its antigen is unidentified.

Study-wide points: The study found roughly 5% of naive CD4 clonotypes shared across a few donors.

Only in-frame clones appear in the TCRdb table, and some are missing; sequencing was by immunoSEQ multiplex PCR. Of about 1 million clones in the sample, approximately 76% were seen once. The sequenced sample consisted of memory CD4+ T cells sorted from blood. Subset reported: CD45RA-negative fraction. The chain carries TRBV5-5 and TRBJ1-1; D unresolved. This sequence was found in a man aged 18 to 29 in good health. CDR3 sequence reads: CASREILPFNTEAFF. CDR3 nucleotide sequence: TGTGCCAGCAGAGAAATCCTTCCTTTCAACACTGAAGCTTTCTTT.